This T cell receptor beta chain was sequenced during a study of shared clonotypes between healthy human individuals. V lost 7 bases, J lost 11 bases, and 21 bases lay in between. The CDR3 length is 14 residues. The germline gives CDR1 SNHLY, CDR2 FYNNEI. Using immunoSEQ multiplex PCR, the repertoire was profiled, and TCRdb retains in-frame clones only, with some absent. The sample holds 2 million to 2.5 million clones, approximately 93% seen once. The sequenced sample consisted of naive CD4+ T cells from PBMCs. The subset: CD45RA+ positively selected. The receptor was isolated from a man between 18 and 29 years old in good health. Some clones in this sample may be carry-over from other donors' samples. The V and J genes are TRBV2 and TRBJ1-5; no clear D gene. The CDR3 bases are TGTGCCAGCACTCTGACACCCCATTCTGAGGCCCAGCATTTT. Protein: CASTLTPHSEAQHF.